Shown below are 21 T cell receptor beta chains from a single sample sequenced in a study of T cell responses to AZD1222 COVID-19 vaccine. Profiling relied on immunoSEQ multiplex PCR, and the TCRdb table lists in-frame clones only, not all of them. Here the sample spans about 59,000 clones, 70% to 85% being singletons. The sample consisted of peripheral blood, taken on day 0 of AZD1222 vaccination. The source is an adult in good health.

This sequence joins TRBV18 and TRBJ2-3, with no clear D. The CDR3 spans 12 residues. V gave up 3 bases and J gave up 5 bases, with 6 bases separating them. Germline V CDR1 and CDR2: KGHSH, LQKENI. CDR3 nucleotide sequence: TGTGCCAGCTCACCCTCGGGAGATACGCAGTATTTT. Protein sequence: CASSPSGDTQYF.

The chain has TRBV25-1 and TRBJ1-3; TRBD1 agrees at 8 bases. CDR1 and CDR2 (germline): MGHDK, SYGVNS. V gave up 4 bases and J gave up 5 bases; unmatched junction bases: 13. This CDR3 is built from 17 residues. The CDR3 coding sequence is TGTGCCAGCAGTGGGGAATCGGACAGGGCCCCAAGAAACACCATATATTTT. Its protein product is CASSGESDRAPRNTIYF.

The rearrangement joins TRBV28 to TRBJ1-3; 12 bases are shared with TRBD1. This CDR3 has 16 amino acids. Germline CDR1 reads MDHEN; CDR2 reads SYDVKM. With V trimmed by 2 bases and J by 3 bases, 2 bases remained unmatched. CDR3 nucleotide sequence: TGTGCCAGCAGTTTAGGGACAGGGGGCAGTGGAAACACCATATATTTT. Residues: CASSLGTGGSGNTIYF.

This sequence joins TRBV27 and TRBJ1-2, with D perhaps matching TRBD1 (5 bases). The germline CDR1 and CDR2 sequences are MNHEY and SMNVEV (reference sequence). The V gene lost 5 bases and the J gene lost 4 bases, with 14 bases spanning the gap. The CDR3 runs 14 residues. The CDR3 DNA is TGTGCCAGCAGTCCTGCTGACAGTGGCTATGGCTACACCTTC. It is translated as CASSPADSGYGYTF.

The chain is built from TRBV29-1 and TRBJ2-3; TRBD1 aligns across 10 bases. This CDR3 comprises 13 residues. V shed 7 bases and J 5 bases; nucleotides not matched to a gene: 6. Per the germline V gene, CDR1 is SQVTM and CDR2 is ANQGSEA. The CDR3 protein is CSARQGAGDTQYF. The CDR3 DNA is TGCAGCGCTAGACAGGGGGCAGGAGATACGCAGTATTTT.

The CDR3 DNA reads as TGTGCCAGCAGTTTATCAGCCGATACGCAGTATTTT. This gives the protein CASSLSADTQYF. The chain couples TRBV12-3 or TRBV12-4 to TRBJ2-3; D gene unclear. V lost 2 bases and J lost 6, with 6 bases in between. This CDR3 has 12 residues.

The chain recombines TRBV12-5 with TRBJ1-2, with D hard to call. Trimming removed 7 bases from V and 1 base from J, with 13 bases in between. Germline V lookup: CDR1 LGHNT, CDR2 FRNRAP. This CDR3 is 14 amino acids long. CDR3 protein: CASALGVLNYGYTF. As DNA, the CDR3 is TGTGCTAGTGCCCTCGGAGTGCTTAACTATGGCTACACCTTC. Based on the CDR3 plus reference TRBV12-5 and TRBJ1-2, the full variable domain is DARVTQTPRHKVTEMGQEVTMRCQPILGHNTVFWYRQTMMQGLELLAYFRNRAPLDDSGMPKDRFSAEMPDATLATLKIQPSEPRDSAVYFCASALGVLNYGYTFGSGTRLTVV.

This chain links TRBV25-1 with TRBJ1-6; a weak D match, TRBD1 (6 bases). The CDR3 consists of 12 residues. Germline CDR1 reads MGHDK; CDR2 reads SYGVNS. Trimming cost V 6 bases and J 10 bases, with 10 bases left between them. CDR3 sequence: CASRGQGSPLHF. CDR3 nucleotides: TGTGCCAGCAGGGGCCAGGGGTCACCCCTCCACTTT.

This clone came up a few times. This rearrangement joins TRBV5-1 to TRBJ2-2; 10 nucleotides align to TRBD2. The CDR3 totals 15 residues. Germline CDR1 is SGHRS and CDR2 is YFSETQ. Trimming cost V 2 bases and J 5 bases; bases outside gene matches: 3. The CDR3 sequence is CASSLLAGGTGELFF. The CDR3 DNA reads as TGCGCCAGCAGCTTATTAGCGGGAGGAACCGGGGAGCTGTTTTTT.

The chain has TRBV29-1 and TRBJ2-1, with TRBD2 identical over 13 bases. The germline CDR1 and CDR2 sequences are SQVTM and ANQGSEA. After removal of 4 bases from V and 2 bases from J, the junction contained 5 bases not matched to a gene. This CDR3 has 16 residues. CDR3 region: CSVGGLAGVPYNEQFF. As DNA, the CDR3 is TGCAGCGTTGGAGGACTAGCGGGAGTCCCCTACAATGAGCAGTTCTTC.

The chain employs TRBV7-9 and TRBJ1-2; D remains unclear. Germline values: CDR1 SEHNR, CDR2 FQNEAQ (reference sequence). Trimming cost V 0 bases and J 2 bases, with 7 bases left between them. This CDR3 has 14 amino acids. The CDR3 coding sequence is TGTGCCAGCAGCTTAGCGCAGGAAAACTATGGCTACACCTTC. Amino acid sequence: CASSLAQENYGYTF.

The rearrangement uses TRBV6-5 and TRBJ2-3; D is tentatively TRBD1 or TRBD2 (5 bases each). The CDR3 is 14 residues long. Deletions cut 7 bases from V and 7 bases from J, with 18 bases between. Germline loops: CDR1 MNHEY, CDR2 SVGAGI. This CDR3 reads CASTTSRDGNTQYF. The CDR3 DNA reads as TGTGCCAGCACTACGAGCAGGGACGGGAATACGCAGTATTTT.

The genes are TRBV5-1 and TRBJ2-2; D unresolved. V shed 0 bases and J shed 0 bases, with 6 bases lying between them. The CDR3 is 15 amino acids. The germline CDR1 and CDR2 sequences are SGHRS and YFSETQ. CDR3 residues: CASSLAVANTGELFF. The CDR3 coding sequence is TGCGCCAGCAGCTTGGCTGTAGCGAACACCGGGGAGCTGTTTTTT. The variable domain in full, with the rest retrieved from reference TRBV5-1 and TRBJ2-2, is KAGVTQTPRYLIKTRGQQVTLSCSPISGHRSVSWYQQTPGQGLQFLFEYFSETQRNKGNFPGRFSGRQFSNSRSEMNVSTLELGDSALYLCASSLAVANTGELFFGEGSRLTVL.

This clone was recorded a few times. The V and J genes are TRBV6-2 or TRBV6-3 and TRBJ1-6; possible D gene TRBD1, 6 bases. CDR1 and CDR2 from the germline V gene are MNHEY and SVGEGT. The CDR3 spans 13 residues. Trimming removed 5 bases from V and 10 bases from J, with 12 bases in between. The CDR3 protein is CASSTTGSSPLHF. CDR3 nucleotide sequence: TGTGCCAGCAGTACGACAGGCTCGTCACCCCTCCACTTT.

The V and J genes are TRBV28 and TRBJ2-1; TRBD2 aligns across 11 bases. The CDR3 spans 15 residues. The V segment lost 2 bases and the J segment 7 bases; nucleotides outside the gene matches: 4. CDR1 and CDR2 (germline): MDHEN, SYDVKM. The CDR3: CASSLVAGGRNEQFF. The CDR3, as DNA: TGTGCCAGCAGTTTAGTAGCGGGAGGGCGAAATGAGCAGTTCTTC.

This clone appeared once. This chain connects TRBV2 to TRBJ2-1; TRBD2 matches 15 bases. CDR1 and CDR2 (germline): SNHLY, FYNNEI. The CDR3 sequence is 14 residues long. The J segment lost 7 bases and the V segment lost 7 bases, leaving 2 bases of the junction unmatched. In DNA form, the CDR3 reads TGTGCCAGCATGGGACTAGCGGGAGGAAATGAGCAGTTCTTC. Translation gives CASMGLAGGNEQFF.

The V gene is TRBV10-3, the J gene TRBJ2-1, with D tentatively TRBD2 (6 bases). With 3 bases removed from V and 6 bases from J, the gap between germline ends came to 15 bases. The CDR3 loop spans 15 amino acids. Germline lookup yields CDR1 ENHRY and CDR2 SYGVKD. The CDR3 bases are TGTGCCATCAGTGACGGCGGGAAATGGACCAATGAGCAGTTCTTC. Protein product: CAISDGGKWTNEQFF.

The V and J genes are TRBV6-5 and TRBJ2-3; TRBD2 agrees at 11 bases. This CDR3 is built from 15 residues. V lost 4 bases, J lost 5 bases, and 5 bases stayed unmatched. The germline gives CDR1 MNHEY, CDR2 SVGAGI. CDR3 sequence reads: CASSFSGREGDTQYF. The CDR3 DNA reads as TGTGCCAGCAGTTTTAGCGGGAGGGAGGGAGATACGCAGTATTTT.

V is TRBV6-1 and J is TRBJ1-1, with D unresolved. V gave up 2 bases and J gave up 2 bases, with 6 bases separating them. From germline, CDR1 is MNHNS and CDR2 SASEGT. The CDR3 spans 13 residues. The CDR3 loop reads CASSEQSNTEAFF. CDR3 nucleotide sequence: TGTGCCAGCAGTGAACAGTCTAACACTGAAGCTTTCTTT.

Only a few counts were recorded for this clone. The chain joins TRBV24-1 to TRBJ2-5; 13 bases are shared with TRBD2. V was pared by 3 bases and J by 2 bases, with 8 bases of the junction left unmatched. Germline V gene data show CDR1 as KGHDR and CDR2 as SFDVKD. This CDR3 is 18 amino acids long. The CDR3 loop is CATSDLGLAGVMQETQYF. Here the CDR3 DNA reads TGTGCCACCAGTGATCTCGGACTAGCGGGAGTGATGCAAGAGACCCAGTACTTC.

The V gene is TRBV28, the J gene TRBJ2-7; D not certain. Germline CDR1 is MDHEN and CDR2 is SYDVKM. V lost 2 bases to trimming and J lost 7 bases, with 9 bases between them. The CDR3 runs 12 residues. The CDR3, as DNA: TGTGCCAGCAGTTTAGTCCCTAAGGAGCAGTACTTC. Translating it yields CASSLVPKEQYF.